These 3 T cell receptor beta chains share one sample of origin, sequenced in a study of shared clonotypes between healthy human individuals. CD45RO negativity and positive selection for CCR7 defined naive CD8 cells, a population that excluded terminally differentiated effector memory CD45RA+ cells. The method was immunoSEQ multiplex PCR; TCRdb's version includes in-frame clones alone and lacks a portion of them. Among some 2,000,000 clones listed, roughly 95% were seen once. The sample taken for sequencing was naive CD8+ T cells sorted from blood. These receptors all stem from a man aged 18 to 30 in good health.

The gene calls are TRBV4-2 and TRBJ2-7, with D perhaps matching TRBD2 (6 bases). This CDR3 has 17 amino acids. Germline-derived CDR1 and CDR2 are LGHNA and YNFKEQ. The V gene lost 0 bases and the J gene lost 2 bases, with 17 bases spanning the gap. This CDR3 reads CASSQDQTGLLTYEQYF. In nucleotides, the CDR3 is TGTGCCAGCAGCCAAGATCAAACGGGACTTCTTACCTACGAGCAGTACTTC.

The gene calls are TRBV29-1 and TRBJ2-3, with D possibly being TRBD1 or TRBD2 (6 bases each). V was trimmed by 1 base and J by 1 base, leaving 15 bases between them. The CDR3 loop spans 16 amino acids. Germline CDR1 reads SQVTM; CDR2 reads ANQGSEA. The CDR3 protein is CSVEVPTGARTDTQYF. Written as DNA, the CDR3 is TGCAGCGTTGAAGTTCCAACGGGGGCCCGCACAGATACGCAGTATTTT.

The gene calls are TRBV11-2 and TRBJ2-7; 7 nucleotides agree with TRBD1. The CDR3 covers 16 residues. Germline-derived CDR1 and CDR2 are SGHAT and FQNNGV. V dropped 5 bases and J dropped 4; count of bases not matched to a gene: 14. CDR3 residues: CASSTAGTDFSYEQYF. CDR3 bases: TGTGCCAGCAGCACCGCCGGGACAGATTTTAGTTACGAGCAGTACTTC.